This TCR beta chain stems from a study of siplizumab effects on memory and regulatory T cells. Sequencing of each sample assayed some 10^5 TCR templates. TCRdb keeps only in-frame clones here, not all; method: immunoSEQ multiplex PCR. The sample yields some 100,000 clones, roughly 96% seen once. Whole-study results and caveats: Unstimulated naive T cells seemed to show more diversity than memory cells did, and they also seemed to be among the major contributors to the alloresponse. Memory cells that were CD4+ and unstimulated gave rise to alloreactive sequences, which siplizumab significantly reduced. An assignable phenotype, naive or memory, was missing from roughly 84-95% of proliferating CD4+ or CD8+ clones.

Trimming at V came to 2 bases and at J to 6 bases, leaving 5 bases not matched to a gene. There are 15 residues in the CDR3. Per the germline V gene, CDR1 is MDHEN and CDR2 is SYDVKM. Notes on this clone: Antigen unknown.

Sequencing was carried out using naive CD4+ T cells sorted from blood. The origin of this receptor is a human donor in good health. The rearrangement joins TRBV28 to TRBJ1-1; 11 nucleotides line up with TRBD1. DNA for the CDR3: TGTGCCAGCAGTTTAGGGAGGACAGGGGGCCCTGAAGCTTTCTTT. It encodes CASSLGRTGGPEAFF.